These 2 T cell receptor beta chains were all obtained from the same sample, sequenced in a study of cytomegalovirus exposure and HLA in healthy donors. Using immunoSEQ multiplex PCR, the repertoire was profiled, and TCRdb retains in-frame clones only, with some absent. The sample holds approximately 300,000 clones, 80% to 90% seen once. Sequenced material: PBMCs. The receptors stem from a woman aged 18-29 years in good health and CMV-seronegative.

The chain couples TRBV2 to TRBJ2-5; no clear D. The germline V and J ends were trimmed by 8 bases and 3 bases, with 13 bases remaining between them. This CDR3 has 13 amino acids. Germline V gene sequence: CDR1 SNHLY, CDR2 FYNNEI. The CDR3 coding sequence is TGTGCCAGCGTTATGACTCACAAAGAGACCCAGTACTTC. Protein product: CASVMTHKETQYF.

This clone appeared a single time. The CDR3 region is CSVEGLVGNEQFF. CDR3 coding DNA: TGCAGCGTTGAGGGACTAGTTGGTAATGAGCAGTTCTTC. The chain has TRBV29-1 and TRBJ2-1; 8 positions agree with TRBD2. CDR1 is SQVTM, CDR2 ANQGSEA, per germline. The V gene end was trimmed by 3 bases and the J gene end by 7 bases; junction bases not matched to a gene: 5. CDR3 length equals 13 residues.